The 2 T cell receptor beta chains given below trace back to one sample, sequenced in a study of cytomegalovirus exposure and HLA in healthy donors. Vbeta (60) and Jbeta (13) primers were used in the PCR. Method: immunoSEQ multiplex PCR; TCRdb's copy keeps in-frame clones and lacks some. Of under 150,000 clones listed, over 65% are singletons. The sequencing input was PBMCs. The source is a woman between 40 and 55 years old in good health and CMV-seronegative.

J is TRBJ2-7 and V is TRBV9; TRBD2 agrees at 9 bases. V was clipped by 2 bases and J by 4 bases; unmatched bases: 1. The CDR3 is 13 residues long. The germline gives CDR1 SGDLS, CDR2 YYNGEE. The chain's CDR3 is CASSVTSGYEQYF. The CDR3 DNA follows: TGTGCCAGCAGCGTGACTAGCGGTTACGAGCAGTACTTC.

The gene calls are TRBV4-3 and TRBJ1-6, with a weak D call TRBD1 (6 bases). This CDR3 has 16 residues. Germline lookup yields CDR1 LGHNA and CDR2 YSLEER. V shed 0 bases and J shed 6 bases, with 12 bases lying between them. CDR3 nucleotides: TGCGCCAGCAGCCAAGAAGGGGGGGCAGGTAATTCACCCCTCCACTTT. This encodes CASSQEGGAGNSPLHF.